This T cell receptor (beta chain) originates from a study of shared clonotypes between healthy human individuals. Notes on the study in general: Memory subsets had estimated richness that was generally smaller than that of naive subsets. Exclusively blood specimens were collected; tissue repertoires likely differ.

About this clone: Its antigen remains unknown.

The naive CD8 subset, CD45RO-negative cells positively selected for CCR7, excluded terminally differentiated effector memory CD45RA+ cells. Caucasian adults residing in Nashville, Tennessee made up all the donors. Produced via immunoSEQ multiplex PCR; TCRdb's table is partial and in-frame only. The sample carries around 2,000,000 clones, just under 95% recorded once. V dropped 1 base and J dropped 7; count of bases not matched to a gene: 13. CDR1 is MGHRA, CDR2 YSYEKL, per germline. The CDR3 contains 17 residues. Sequenced input: naive CD8+ T cells sorted from blood. The chain links TRBV4-1 to TRBJ2-7; 10 bases are a match to TRBD2. The sequence came from a man between 18 and 35 years old in good health. This CDR3 reads CASSQGPLAGTSGEQYF. The CDR3 region has the DNA TGCGCCAGCAGCCAAGGCCCACTAGCGGGGACGTCGGGGGAGCAGTACTTC.